Below, one TCR beta chain is given with its context. The source of the sample is a study of shared T cell receptors in the human thymus. Using immunoSEQ multiplex PCR, the repertoire was profiled, and TCRdb retains in-frame clones only, with some absent. The profile shows approximately 730,000 clones, 70% to 90% of them singletons. The CDR3 consists of 12 residues. Trimming removed 8 bases from V and 2 bases from J, with 10 bases in between. Germline lookup yields CDR1 SGHVS and CDR2 FQNEAQ. The sample was also linked to a second study, of human thymus T cells. That source reports: Those donating were healthy Finnish infants in corrective surgery for congenital heart defects. Resections that were taken during corrective heart surgery supplied the thymus tissue. V and J gene usage appeared biased in thymic and blood repertoires. Related research described strongly overlapping thymic repertoires in unrelated people.

The sequencing input was thymocytes. This sequence joins TRBV7-8 and TRBJ2-7; D call uncertain. This receptor was obtained from a girl under three years old with a congenital heart defect. CDR3 DNA: TGTGCCAGCGGAGAGGCGACCTACGAGCAGTACTTC. The encoded protein is CASGEATYEQYF.